This is a list of T cell receptor beta chains from one sample in a study of chemoradiotherapy in HPV16-positive cancers. The data were produced by immunoSEQ multiplex PCR, yet TCRdb's version contains in-frame clones alone and is incomplete. The sample includes around 24,000 clones, 87% of them seen just once. The sample in question was blood, obtained from a patient who underwent chemoradiotherapy. These receptors were collected from a human donor with HPV-associated anogenital cancer. The CDR3 runs from the conserved cysteine through the conserved F or W. The D gene is left open where the match is weak. A row's size may be missing; if present it is once, few, many or a size class.

V gene	clone size	J gene	D gene	CDR3 DNA	CDR3 protein
TRBV6-5	.	TRBJ2-4	TRBD1	TGTGCCAGCAGTTTCCGGGACAGGGGGCTTGGAAACATTCAGTACTTC	CASSFRDRGLGNIQYF
TRBV4-3	.	TRBJ2-5	TRBD2	TGCGCCAGCAGCCCTCGGACTAGCCGGGAAGAGACCCAGTACTTC	CASSPRTSREETQYF
TRBV9	.	TRBJ1-3	.	TGTGCCAGCAGCGTAGAAGGGTCCAATGGAAACACCATATATTTT	CASSVEGSNGNTIYF
TRBV5-8	.	TRBJ2-7	TRBD2	TGTGCCAGCAGCTTCCCGGGGGGGCCCAACGAGCAGTACTTC	CASSFPGGPNEQYF
TRBV19	.	TRBJ1-5	TRBD1	TGTGCCAGTAGCGCCCAGGGGGATCAGCCCCAGCATTTT	CASSAQGDQPQHF
TRBV7-9	.	TRBJ1-3	.	TGTGCCAGCAGCTTAGCAGGGTCGGGTGGAAACACCATATATTTT	CASSLAGSGGNTIYF
TRBV23-1	.	TRBJ2-1	.	TGCGCCAGCAGTCAATCGGAGCGGACGGAGACTAGCTCCTACAATGAGCAGTTCTTC	CASSQSERTETSSYNEQFF
TRBV19	.	TRBJ2-5	TRBD1	TGTGCCAGTAGTATAGGGGACAGGGGGCCCCCTCAAGAGACCCAGTACTTC	CASSIGDRGPPQETQYF
TRBV10-3	.	TRBJ2-5	.	TGTGCCATCAGTGGTCGTGGAAGGAGTGGAGAGACCCAGTACTTC	CAISGRGRSGETQYF
TRBV6-5	.	TRBJ2-7	.	TGTGCCAGCAGTTACTCTACTTCCTACGAGCAGTACTTC	CASSYSTSYEQYF
TRBV6-5	.	TRBJ1-4	.	TGTGCCAGCAGTTACTCCAGCGGGAGAGTTGATGAAAAACTGTTTTTT	CASSYSSGRVDEKLFF
TRBV20-1	.	TRBJ2-3	.	TGCAGTGCCACTTACGGAGATACGCAGTATTTT	CSATYGDTQYF
TRBV12-5	.	TRBJ2-3	.	TGTGCTAGTGGTACGACCCTCACAGATACGCAGTATTTT	CASGTTLTDTQYF
TRBV7-9	.	TRBJ1-6	.	TGTGCCAGCAGCCAATCTTCCGGGCCGGGGAATTCACCCCTCCACTTT	CASSQSSGPGNSPLHF
TRBV6-5	.	TRBJ2-1	.	TGTGCCAGCAGAGGGCTAGGTTTTAATGAGCAGTTCTTC	CASRGLGFNEQFF
TRBV5-1	once	TRBJ1-1	.	TGCGCCAGCAGCAGGGATCTCGGGGACACTGAAGCTTTCTTT	CASSRDLGDTEAFF
TRBV19	.	TRBJ1-2	TRBD1	TGTGCCAGTACCGGGACAGATGAGTTTTGGGGCTACACCTTC	CASTGTDEFWGYTF
TRBV7-8	.	TRBJ2-3	.	TGTGCCAGCAGCTTAGCAATCGGCGGACTTTTCACAGATACGCAGTATTTT	CASSLAIGGLFTDTQYF
TRBV5-1	.	TRBJ1-1	.	TGCGCCAGCAGCTTGGTGAGGGGGGGGACTGAAGCTTTCTTT	CASSLVRGGTEAFF
TRBV9	once	TRBJ2-2	.	TGTGCCAGCAGCGTAGCTGTGGGTTCCACCGGGGAGCTGTTTTTT	CASSVAVGSTGELFF
TRBV6-1	.	TRBJ2-2	.	TGTGCCAGCAGTGAATATGTAGGGGACACCGGGGAGCTGTTTTTT	CASSEYVGDTGELFF
TRBV6-5	.	TRBJ1-2	.	TGTGCCAGCAGCCTGGGGAATGGAGGCTACACCTTC	CASSLGNGGYTF
TRBV6-1	.	TRBJ2-3	.	TGTGCCAGCAGTGGAGGGACGGGTGGCAATTCGTATACGCAGTATTTT	CASSGGTGGNSYTQYF
TRBV7-9	.	TRBJ2-5	.	TGTGCCAGCAGCTTACAAACAGGGCCCCAAGAGACCCAGTACTTC	CASSLQTGPQETQYF
TRBV7-9	.	TRBJ2-3	TRBD2	TGTGCCAGCAGCTTACGGGTAGCGGGGGGGAGCACAGATACGCAGTATTTT	CASSLRVAGGSTDTQYF
TRBV9	.	TRBJ1-2	.	TGTGCCAGCAGCGTAGACAGACAGCCCTATGGCTACACCTTC	CASSVDRQPYGYTF
TRBV7-2	.	TRBJ1-1	TRBD1	TGTGCCAGCAGCCCATACGGGGCGACAGGGTTTGAAGCTTTCTTT	CASSPYGATGFEAFF
TRBV4-3	.	TRBJ2-2	.	TGCGCCAGCAGCCAAGTGGCCCTGGCCGGGGACACCGGGGAGCTGTTTTTT	CASSQVALAGDTGELFF
TRBV9	.	TRBJ1-4	.	TGTGCCAGCAGCGATGGGGGGATGACTGAAAAACTGTTTTTT	CASSDGGMTEKLFF